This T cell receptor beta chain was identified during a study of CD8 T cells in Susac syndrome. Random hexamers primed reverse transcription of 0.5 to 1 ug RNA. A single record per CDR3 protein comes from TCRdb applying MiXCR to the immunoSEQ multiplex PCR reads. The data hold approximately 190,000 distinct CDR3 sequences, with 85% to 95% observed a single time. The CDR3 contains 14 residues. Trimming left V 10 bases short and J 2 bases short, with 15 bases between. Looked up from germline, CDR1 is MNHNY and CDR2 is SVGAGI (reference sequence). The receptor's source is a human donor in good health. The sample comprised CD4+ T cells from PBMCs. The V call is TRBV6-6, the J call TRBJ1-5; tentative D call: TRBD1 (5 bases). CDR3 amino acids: CAIRGTGGNQPQHF. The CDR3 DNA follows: TGTGCCATCCGGGGGACGGGTGGCAATCAGCCCCAGCATTTT.